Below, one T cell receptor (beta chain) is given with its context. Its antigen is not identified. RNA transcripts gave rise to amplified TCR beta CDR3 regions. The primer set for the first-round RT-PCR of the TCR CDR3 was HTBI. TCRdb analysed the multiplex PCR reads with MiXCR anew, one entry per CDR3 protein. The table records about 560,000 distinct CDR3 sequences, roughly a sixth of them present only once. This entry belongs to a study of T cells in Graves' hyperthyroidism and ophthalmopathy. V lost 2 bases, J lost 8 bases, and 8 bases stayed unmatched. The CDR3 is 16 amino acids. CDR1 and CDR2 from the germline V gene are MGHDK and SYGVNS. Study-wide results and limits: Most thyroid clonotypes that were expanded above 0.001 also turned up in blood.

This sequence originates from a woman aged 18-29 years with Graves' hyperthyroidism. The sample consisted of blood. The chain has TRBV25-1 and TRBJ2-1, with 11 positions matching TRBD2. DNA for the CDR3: TGTGCCAGCAGTGAACCAACTAGCGGGAGTTTCGATGAGCAGTTCTTC. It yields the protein CASSEPTSGSFDEQFF.